This TCR beta chain comes out of a study of blood T cell repertoires in COVID-19. For the study at large: The study drew acute and convalescent COVID-19 samples from the United States, Italy and Spain. Nucleic acid was either cDNA or gDNA, and it came from T cells, B-cell-depleted T cells, or PBMCs.

CDR3 length equals 13 residues. V was cut by 3 bases and J by 4 bases, with 12 bases left in between. Germline V gene sequence: CDR1 GTSNPN, CDR2 SVGIG (reference sequence). Per the study methods: From reference gene primer amplification, estimates of nucleated cell counts were derived. Clones were read by immunoSEQ multiplex PCR, and TCRdb kept only the in-frame ones, dropping some. That table gives V, J and clone size, and the DNA gave D and trimming. The table records approximately 380,000 clones, around 84% of them present only once. This sequence joins TRBV30 and TRBJ2-5; D is unresolved. The origin of this receptor is a woman between 18 and 29 years old with acute or convalescent COVID-19. Sequencing was carried out using peripheral blood. The CDR3 nucleotides are TGTGCCTGGAGCCCAGTTGCAGGAGAGACCCAGTACTTC. Residues: CAWSPVAGETQYF.